One sample yielded the 21 T cell receptor beta chains listed below, sequenced in a study of cytomegalovirus exposure and HLA in healthy donors. Libraries were prepared by immunoSEQ multiplex PCR; TCRdb keeps only in-frame clonotypes and omits some of them. The table shows more than 300,000 clones, with about nine tenths occurring only once. The sample was PBMCs. These receptors all come from a woman under 30 in good health and CMV-seronegative.

The rearrangement uses TRBV27 and TRBJ2-7; 8 positions match TRBD1. The junction had 6 bases not matched to a gene; V was cut back by 5 bases and J by 0 bases. The V gene's germline CDR1 is MNHEY and CDR2 SMNVEV (reference sequence). There are 15 residues in the CDR3. As DNA, the CDR3 is TGTGCCAGCAGTCCCGGACAGGGAAGCTCCTACGAGCAGTACTTC. Residues: CASSPGQGSSYEQYF.

V and J are TRBV7-2 and TRBJ1-2, with no clear D. CDR1 and CDR2 (germline): SGHTA, FQGNSA. Trimming left V 1 base short and J 2 bases short, with 8 bases between. The CDR3 extends over 14 amino acids. The CDR3 sequence: CASSLGRQNYGYTF. The CDR3 DNA sequence: TGTGCCAGCAGCTTAGGGCGGCAGAACTATGGCTACACCTTC.

This chain joins TRBV27 and TRBJ2-1; 11 positions agree with TRBD2. Germline V lookup: CDR1 MNHEY, CDR2 SMNVEV (reference sequence). The CDR3 spans 19 residues. With 0 bases clipped from V and 5 bases from J, the junction kept 12 bases outside the gene matches. The CDR3 spells CASSLSRRQTSGNDNEQFF. The CDR3 DNA sequence: TGTGCCAGCAGTTTATCGCGCCGCCAGACTAGCGGGAATGACAATGAGCAGTTCTTC.

The rearrangement uses TRBV6-8 and TRBJ1-1, with D perhaps TRBD1 (5 bases). The V gene's germline CDR1 is MNHGY and CDR2 SAAAGT. Deletions cut 6 bases from V and 8 bases from J, with 10 bases between. The CDR3 sequence is 11 residues long. DNA of the CDR3: TGTGCCAGCAGCTTCAACAGGGAAGCTTTCTTT. Translated: CASSFNREAFF.

The genes are TRBV6-5 and TRBJ2-1; 7 positions agree with TRBD1. This CDR3 comprises 15 residues. The ends lost 2 bases at V and 2 bases at J; junction bases unmatched: 3. Germline values: CDR1 MNHEY, CDR2 SVGAGI. CDR3 amino acids: CASSYGTATYNEQFF. DNA of the CDR3: TGTGCCAGCAGTTACGGGACAGCTACCTACAATGAGCAGTTCTTC.

The chain joins TRBV2 to TRBJ2-1; D unresolved. V lost 2 bases to trimming and J lost 12 bases, with 14 bases between them. Germline lookup yields CDR1 SNHLY and CDR2 FYNNEI. The CDR3 has 13 amino acids. The CDR3 spells CASSERLVGVQFF. The CDR3 nucleotides are TGTGCCAGCAGTGAAAGGCTAGTCGGAGTGCAGTTCTTC.

The V call is TRBV6-1, the J call TRBJ1-5; D possibly corresponds to TRBD1 (5 bases). The V gene's germline CDR1 is MNHNS and CDR2 SASEGT. The ends were cut back, 2 bases at V and 4 bases at J, with 24 bases in the middle. The CDR3 has 19 amino acids. For the CDR3, the DNA is TGTGCCAGCAGTGAATTAGGGAGGGGCCTGGGGGGTACAAATCAGCCCCAGCATTTT. Encoded protein: CASSELGRGLGGTNQPQHF.

The chain is built from TRBV27 and TRBJ2-1; maybe TRBD2 (6 bases). The CDR3 totals 14 residues. Germline CDR1 and CDR2: MNHEY and SMNVEV (reference sequence). Deletions cut 5 bases from V and 3 bases from J, with 11 bases between. Written as DNA, the CDR3 is TGTGCCAGCAGTATCTTAGCGGACTACAATGAGCAGTTCTTC. Amino acid sequence: CASSILADYNEQFF.

V and J are TRBV9 and TRBJ2-1; D is undetermined. Germline loops: CDR1 SGDLS, CDR2 YYNGEE. V dropped 3 bases and J dropped 0 bases, with 7 bases sitting between them. The CDR3 runs to 14 residues. In nucleotides, the CDR3 is TGTGCCAGCAGCGAGGAGAGCTCCTACAATGAGCAGTTCTTC. This codes for CASSEESSYNEQFF. Full variable domain (rest looked up from reference TRBV9 and TRBJ2-1): DSGVTQTPKHLITATGQRVTLRCSPRSGDLSVYWYQQSLDQGLQFLIQYYNGEERAKGNILERFSAQQFPDLHSELNLSSLELGDSALYFCASSEESSYNEQFFGPGTRLTVL.

V gene TRBV4-3 combines with J gene TRBJ1-1; maybe TRBD1 (5 bases). Trimming took 0 bases from V and 5 from J, leaving 13 bases between them. Germline V gene lookup returns CDR1 LGHNA and CDR2 YSLEER. This CDR3 spans 15 amino acids. CDR3 sequence reads: CASSQERAGRTEAFF. The CDR3 DNA follows: TGCGCCAGCAGCCAAGAACGGGCAGGGCGGACTGAAGCTTTCTTT.

The chain carries TRBV4-3 and TRBJ2-7; 7 bases are shared with TRBD2. Germline CDR1 is LGHNA and CDR2 is YSLEER. CDR3 length: 15 residues. Trimming at V came to 4 bases and at J to 5 bases, leaving 11 bases not matched to a gene. The CDR3 DNA follows: TGCGCCAGCAGCCTTTTGGCGGGGGTCGAAAACGAGCAGTACTTC. Translated, it gives CASSLLAGVENEQYF.

The rearrangement uses TRBV9 and TRBJ1-4; TRBD1 might be the D (5 bases). CDR3 length: 14 amino acids. The V gene lost 3 bases and the J gene lost 6 bases, with 12 bases spanning the gap. Germline lookup yields CDR1 SGDLS and CDR2 YYNGEE. The CDR3 coding sequence is TGTGCCAGCAGCGCGACAGCGGGGGATGAAAAACTGTTTTTT. The encoded protein is CASSATAGDEKLFF.

Written as DNA, the CDR3 is TGTGCCAGCTCAAGCGGCCTTGCGGAGACCCAGTACTTC. Its translation: CASSSGLAETQYF. V gene TRBV6-5 combines with J gene TRBJ2-5; perhaps TRBD2 as D (5 bases). V was clipped by 8 bases and J by 5 bases, with 15 bases between them. CDR3 length: 13 amino acids. Germline V gene lookup returns CDR1 MNHEY and CDR2 SVGAGI.

The chain recombines TRBV2 with TRBJ2-1; 11 bases align to TRBD2. The V segment lost 6 bases and the J segment 5 bases; nucleotides outside the gene matches: 6. The CDR3 sequence is 15 residues long. Germline V CDR1 and CDR2: SNHLY, FYNNEI. The chain's CDR3 is CASRPTSGRNNEQFF. CDR3 sequence (DNA): TGTGCCAGCAGACCCACTAGCGGGAGAAACAATGAGCAGTTCTTC. Complete variable domain (other parts from reference TRBV2 and TRBJ2-1): EPEVTQTPSHQVTQMGQEVILRCVPISNHLYFYWYRQILGQKVEFLVSFYNNEISEKSEIFDDQFSVERPDGSNFTLKIRSTKLEDSAMYFCASRPTSGRNNEQFFGPGTRLTVL.

This chain links TRBV27 with TRBJ2-7, with 9 bases matching TRBD2. V trimming: 5 bases; J trimming: 0 bases; junction bases outside the gene matches: 5. CDR1 MNHEY and CDR2 SMNVEV come from the germline V gene (reference sequence). The CDR3 runs 15 residues. The CDR3 DNA follows: TGTGCCAGCAGTATGGGGACTAGCACCTCCTACGAGCAGTACTTC. It codes for CASSMGTSTSYEQYF.

For the CDR3, the DNA is TGTGCCAGCAGCGTAGTAGGGGATAGCAATCAGCCCCAGCATTTT. Protein product: CASSVVGDSNQPQHF. The V call is TRBV9, the J call TRBJ1-5; D is possibly TRBD1 (5 bases). CDR1 SGDLS and CDR2 YYNGEE come from the germline V gene. The germline V and J ends were trimmed by 0 bases and 0 bases, with 7 bases remaining between them. The CDR3 is 15 amino acids.

The V call is TRBV4-3, the J call TRBJ2-7; 13 bases align to TRBD2. V shed 5 bases, J shed 2 bases, and the junction held 21 bases outside the gene matches. The germline CDR1 and CDR2 sequences are LGHNA and YSLEER. The CDR3 has 21 amino acids. The CDR3 here is CASSIHRTGTSGTWQPYEQYF. CDR3 DNA: TGCGCCAGCAGCATTCACCGAACCGGGACTAGCGGGACTTGGCAACCCTACGAGCAGTACTTC.

The chain combines TRBV7-2 with TRBJ2-3, with D unresolved. With 4 bases removed from V and 6 bases from J, the gap between germline ends came to 17 bases. CDR3 size: 15 residues. Germline V gives CDR1 SGHTA, CDR2 FQGNSA. The CDR3, as DNA: TGTGCCAGCAGCTGGAGAGAGGCAACCTACGATACGCAGTATTTT. This gives the protein CASSWREATYDTQYF.

This clone was detected only a few times. Other DNA sequences in the same sample also yield this CDR3. The chain recombines TRBV2 with TRBJ2-5, with 7 positions matching TRBD2. Germline lookup yields CDR1 SNHLY and CDR2 FYNNEI. This CDR3 is 15 amino acids long. The V gene end was trimmed by 2 bases and the J gene end by 4 bases; junction bases not matched to a gene: 7. The CDR3 DNA is TGTGCCAGCAGTGAAAGGACGGGAGGTCGAGAGACCCAGTACTTC. This translates into CASSERTGGRETQYF.

This chain uses TRBV29-1 with TRBJ1-2; 10 nucleotides align to TRBD1. With 6 bases clipped from V and 3 bases from J, the junction kept 7 bases outside the gene matches. Germline V gene sequence: CDR1 SQVTM, CDR2 ANQGSEA. CDR3 length: 14 amino acids. The CDR3 region is CSVQGTGVDYGYTF. CDR3 bases: TGCAGCGTCCAAGGGACAGGGGTCGACTATGGCTACACCTTC.

The chain has TRBV28 and TRBJ1-5, with 12 positions matching TRBD1. J was trimmed by 4 bases and V by 5 bases; bases with no gene match: 15. The germline V gene has CDR1 MDHEN and CDR2 SYDVKM. This CDR3 has 19 residues. CDR3 region: CASSAPGTGGLFRNQPQHF. The CDR3 DNA sequence: TGTGCCAGCAGTGCCCCCGGGACAGGGGGCCTTTTTAGGAATCAGCCCCAGCATTTT.